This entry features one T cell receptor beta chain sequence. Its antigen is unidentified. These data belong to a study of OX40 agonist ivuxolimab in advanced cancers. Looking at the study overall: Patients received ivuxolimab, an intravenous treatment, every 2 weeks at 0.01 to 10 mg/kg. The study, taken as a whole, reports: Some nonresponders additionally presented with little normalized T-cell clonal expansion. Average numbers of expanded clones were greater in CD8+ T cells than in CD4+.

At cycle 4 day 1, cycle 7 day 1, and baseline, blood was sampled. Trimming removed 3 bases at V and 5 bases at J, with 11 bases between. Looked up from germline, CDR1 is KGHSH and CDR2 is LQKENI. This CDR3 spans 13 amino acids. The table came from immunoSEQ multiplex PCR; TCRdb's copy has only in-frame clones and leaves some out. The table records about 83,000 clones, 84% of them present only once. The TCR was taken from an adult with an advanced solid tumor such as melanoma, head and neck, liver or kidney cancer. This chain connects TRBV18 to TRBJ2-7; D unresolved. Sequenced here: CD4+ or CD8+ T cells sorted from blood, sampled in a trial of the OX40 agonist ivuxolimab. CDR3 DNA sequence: TGTGCCAGCTCACCTCAGGTTAAGCACGAGCAGTACTTC. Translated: CASSPQVKHEQYF.